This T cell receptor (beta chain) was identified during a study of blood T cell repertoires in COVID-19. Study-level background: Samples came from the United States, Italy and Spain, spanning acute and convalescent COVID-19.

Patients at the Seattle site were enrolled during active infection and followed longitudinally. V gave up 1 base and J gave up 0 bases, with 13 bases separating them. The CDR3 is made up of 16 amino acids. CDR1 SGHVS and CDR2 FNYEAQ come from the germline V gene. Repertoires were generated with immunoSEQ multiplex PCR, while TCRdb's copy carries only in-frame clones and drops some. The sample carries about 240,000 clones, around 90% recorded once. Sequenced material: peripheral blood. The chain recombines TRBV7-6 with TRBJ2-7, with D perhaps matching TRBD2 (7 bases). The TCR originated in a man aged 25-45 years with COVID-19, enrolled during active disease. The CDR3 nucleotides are TGTGCCAGCAGCTTAGAAGGGGGGGGCTTCTCCTACGAGCAGTACTTC. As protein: CASSLEGGGFSYEQYF.